This TCR beta chain was recorded in a study of CD8 T cells in Susac syndrome. For the study at large: Patients with Susac syndrome were, at the time of blood collection, therapy-naive, maintained on corticosteroids, or maintained on intravenous immunoglobulin alone.

On this clonotype: What it binds is not known.

cDNA came from approximately 0.5 to 1 ug RNA primed by random hexamers. TCRdb analysed the immunoSEQ multiplex PCR reads with MiXCR anew, one entry per CDR3 protein. This sample has over 150,000 distinct CDR3 sequences; roughly 95% occur once, and the top ten carry about 0.12%. Study conclusions and caveats: In its TCR sequencing and HLA analysis, the study acknowledged that the number of individuals was relatively small.

CD8+ and CD4+ T cells from blood underwent TCR beta sequencing. The receptor's source is a human donor with Susac syndrome. The material sequenced was CD4+ T cells from PBMCs.

The CDR3 protein is CASSLDGTWGGYTF. CDR3 bases: TGTGCCAGCAGCTTAGATGGGACCTGGGGTGGCTACACCTTC. The J gene is TRBJ1-2, the V gene TRBV7-9, with D possibly TRBD1 on 5 matching bases. The V end lost 1 base, the J end lost 7 bases, and 13 bases lay between the germline ends. This CDR3 comprises 14 residues. The germline CDR1 and CDR2 sequences are SEHNR and FQNEAQ (reference sequence). The full variable domain, in which reference TRBV7-9 and TRBJ1-2 provide the parts outside the CDR3, is DTGVSQNPRHKITKRGQNVTFRCDPISEHNRLYWYRQTLGQGPEFLTYFQNEAQLEKSRLLSDRFSAERPKGSFSTLEIQRTEQGDSAMYLCASSLDGTWGGYTFGSGTRLTVV.